This T cell receptor beta chain was profiled in a study of brain T cells in children with intractable seizures. Whole-study results and caveats: Patients' HCMV serostatus was unknown; virus specificity rests on CDR3 similarity alone. Among the top 50 brain clones were public and private clonotypes.

Only cases whose brain tissue showed the highest T cell transcript signatures were sequenced. The CDR3 consists of 13 residues. The germline V gene encodes CDR1 MNHEY and CDR2 SMNVEV (reference sequence). Trimming removed 2 bases from V and 8 bases from J; junction bases left unmatched: 3. The method was immunoSEQ multiplex PCR; TCRdb's version includes in-frame clones alone and lacks a portion of them. The table has roughly 3,600 clones, approximately 72% seen once; the top ten hold roughly 50%. Details on this clone: The antigen is unknown.

The TCR sequence derives from a girl aged 2 to 10 with Rasmussen encephalitis and intractable seizures. V gene TRBV27 combines with J gene TRBJ1-1; 9 positions match TRBD1. The specimen was resected brain tissue, collected at surgery. The CDR3 loop reads CASSLTGGDEAFF. CDR3 in DNA: TGTGCCAGCAGTTTAACAGGGGGCGACGAAGCTTTCTTT.